A selection of T cell receptor beta chains follows, all from one sample in a study of blood T cell repertoires in COVID-19. Here immunoSEQ multiplex PCR was the method, and the copy in TCRdb shows in-frame clones only, minus some. The sample yields 150,000 to 200,000 clones, 88% seen once. Sequencing used peripheral blood. The receptors come from a man aged 35 to 55 with active or convalescent COVID-19. CDR3s include the opening cysteine and the closing phenylalanine or tryptophan. The D gene is left open where the match is weak. Clone size, where shown, is once, few, many, or a class for clones that have expanded.

D: TRBD2
V: TRBV2
J: TRBJ2-3
size: .
CDR3: CASGDYFTDTQYF
DNA: TGTGCCAGCGGGGACTATTTCACAGATACGCAGTATTTT

D: TRBD1
V: TRBV6-2/TRBV6-3
J: TRBJ1-5
size: .
CDR3: CASSETGFGQPQHF
DNA: TGTGCCAGCAGCGAGACAGGGTTCGGTCAGCCCCAGCATTTT

D: .
V: TRBV27
J: TRBJ1-1
size: .
CDR3: CASSTRVMGTEAFF
DNA: TGTGCCAGCAGTACCAGGGTGATGGGCACTGAAGCTTTCTTT

D: .
V: TRBV2
J: TRBJ2-5
size: .
CDR3: CASRGGQQETQYF
DNA: TGTGCCAGCAGAGGCGGACAGCAAGAGACCCAGTACTTC

D: TRBD2
V: TRBV6-5
J: TRBJ2-7
size: .
CDR3: CASSYESGTNEQYF
DNA: TGTGCCAGCAGTTACGAGTCAGGGACTAACGAGCAGTACTTC

D: .
V: TRBV7-9
J: TRBJ1-6
size: few
CDR3: CASSPGLLNSPLHF
DNA: TGTGCCAGCAGCCCGGGACTCCTTAATTCACCCCTCCACTTT

D: .
V: TRBV3-1/TRBV3-2
J: TRBJ2-5
size: .
CDR3: CASSQAPRLAQYF
DNA: TGTGCCAGCAGCCAAGCCCCCCGGTTGGCCCAGTACTTC

D: TRBD1
V: TRBV4-1
J: TRBJ2-3
size: .
CDR3: CASSREQGRPSDTQYF
DNA: TGCGCCAGCAGCCGCGAACAGGGGCGTCCCTCAGATACGCAGTATTTT

D: .
V: TRBV6-5
J: TRBJ2-2
size: once
CDR3: CASGTNMFGELFF
DNA: TGTGCCAGCGGTACAAATATGTTCGGGGAGCTGTTTTTT

D: TRBD1
V: TRBV24-1
J: TRBJ1-4
size: .
CDR3: CATSDNRGLREKLFF
DNA: TGTGCCACCAGTGATAACAGGGGGCTTCGTGAAAAACTGTTTTTT

D: .
V: TRBV3-1/TRBV3-2
J: TRBJ2-7
size: .
CDR3: CASSQGQKIYEQYF
DNA: TGTGCCAGCAGCCAAGGACAGAAGATCTACGAGCAGTACTTC

D: TRBD1
V: TRBV11-2
J: TRBJ2-5
size: .
CDR3: CASSPRNSTGRETQYF
DNA: TGTGCCAGCAGCCCCCGAAACTCGACAGGGCGAGAGACCCAGTACTTC

D: .
V: TRBV14
J: TRBJ1-3
size: .
CDR3: CASSPDVRKSIGNTIYF
DNA: TGTGCCAGCAGCCCAGACGTGAGGAAATCAATTGGAAACACCATATATTTT

D: TRBD1
V: TRBV27
J: TRBJ1-2
size: .
CDR3: CASSSKLRQGARDGYTF
DNA: TGTGCCAGCAGTTCAAAGCTACGACAGGGGGCGAGAGATGGCTACACCTTC

D: TRBD1
V: TRBV6-5
J: TRBJ1-2
size: .
CDR3: CASSYSQGGGYGYTF
DNA: TGTGCCAGCAGTTACTCTCAGGGGGGTGGCTATGGCTACACCTTC

D: TRBD2
V: TRBV7-9
J: TRBJ2-7
size: .
CDR3: CASSPLGLAGVRYEQYF
DNA: TGTGCCAGCAGCCCGTTGGGGCTAGCGGGAGTTAGATACGAGCAGTACTTC

D: TRBD1
V: TRBV11-1
J: TRBJ2-3
size: .
CDR3: CASSRGQGADTQYF
DNA: TGTGCCAGCAGTCGAGGACAGGGCGCAGATACGCAGTATTTT

D: .
V: TRBV5-1
J: TRBJ1-4
size: .
CDR3: CASSSGLIATNEKLFF
DNA: TGCGCCAGCAGCTCCGGACTAATTGCAACTAATGAAAAACTGTTTTTT

D: .
V: TRBV5-1
J: TRBJ2-1
size: .
CDR3: CASRSLERYNEQFF
DNA: TGCGCCAGCAGGTCTTTGGAGCGCTACAATGAGCAGTTCTTC

D: .
V: TRBV28
J: TRBJ1-1
size: .
CDR3: CASSARGGLNTEAFF
DNA: TGTGCCAGCAGTGCCCGCGGGGGGCTGAACACTGAAGCTTTCTTT

D: .
V: TRBV7-6
J: TRBJ2-7
size: .
CDR3: CASSLGQALSSYEQYF
DNA: TGTGCCAGCAGCTTAGGACAGGCCTTGAGCTCCTACGAGCAGTACTTC

D: .
V: TRBV29-1
J: TRBJ2-2
size: .
CDR3: CASWTDSNTGELFF
DNA: TGCGCCTCTTGGACGGACTCGAACACCGGGGAGCTGTTTTTT

D: TRBD2
V: TRBV3-1/TRBV3-2
J: TRBJ2-5
size: .
CDR3: CASSPPLRGIETQYF
DNA: TGTGCCAGCAGCCCCCCCCTGCGGGGGATAGAGACCCAGTACTTC

D: .
V: TRBV3-1/TRBV3-2
J: TRBJ2-5
size: once
CDR3: CASSADSQETQYF
DNA: TGTGCCAGCAGCGCGGACTCTCAAGAGACCCAGTACTTC

D: .
V: TRBV19
J: TRBJ1-5
size: .
CDR3: CASSMTGDSNQPQHF
DNA: TGTGCCAGTAGCATGACAGGAGATAGCAATCAGCCCCAGCATTTT

D: .
V: TRBV5-1
J: TRBJ2-3
size: .
CDR3: CASSLAVGLGTDTQYF
DNA: TGCGCCAGCAGCTTGGCCGTGGGACTGGGCACAGATACGCAGTATTTT

D: .
V: TRBV2
J: TRBJ1-1
size: .
CDR3: CASGGRIGTEAFF
DNA: TGTGCCAGCGGAGGCAGGATTGGCACTGAAGCTTTCTTT

D: TRBD1
V: TRBV4-1
J: TRBJ2-1
size: .
CDR3: CASSQPDRGLYNEQFF
DNA: TGCGCCAGCAGCCAACCAGACAGGGGGCTGTACAATGAGCAGTTCTTC

D: TRBD2
V: TRBV2
J: TRBJ2-3
size: .
CDR3: CASKSSGGTDTQYF
DNA: TGTGCCAGCAAATCCAGCGGGGGCACAGATACGCAGTATTTT

D: TRBD2
V: TRBV28
J: TRBJ2-3
size: .
CDR3: CASSFASGNTDTQYF
DNA: TGTGCCAGCAGTTTCGCTAGCGGGAACACAGATACGCAGTATTTT

D: TRBD1
V: TRBV6-5
J: TRBJ2-7
size: once
CDR3: CASKLTGSSYEQYF
DNA: TGTGCCAGCAAATTGACAGGGAGCTCCTACGAGCAGTACTTC

D: TRBD1
V: TRBV19
J: TRBJ2-2
size: .
CDR3: CASSRAGTGFSGELFF
DNA: TGTGCCAGTAGTAGAGCCGGGACAGGGTTTAGCGGGGAGCTGTTTTTT

D: .
V: TRBV27
J: TRBJ2-4
size: .
CDR3: CASSLAGGNIQYF
DNA: TGTGCCAGCAGTTTAGCAGGGGGGAACATTCAGTACTTC

D: .
V: TRBV19
J: TRBJ2-5
size: .
CDR3: CASSIGSPLGQETQYF
DNA: TGTGCCAGTAGTATAGGTAGCCCCCTGGGCCAAGAGACCCAGTACTTC

D: .
V: TRBV2
J: TRBJ2-6
size: .
CDR3: CASRIRDTSSGANVLTF
DNA: TGTGCCAGCAGGATCCGGGACACCAGCTCTGGGGCCAACGTCCTGACTTTC

D: TRBD2
V: TRBV29-1
J: TRBJ2-3
size: once
CDR3: CSVELSGSRPDTQYF
DNA: TGCAGCGTTGAATTAAGCGGGAGTCGGCCAGATACGCAGTATTTT

D: .
V: TRBV11-2
J: TRBJ1-1
size: .
CDR3: CASSRGDTSYEAFF
DNA: TGTGCCAGCAGTAGAGGGGACACATCGTATGAAGCTTTCTTT

D: TRBD2
V: TRBV12-3/TRBV12-4
J: TRBJ2-7
size: .
CDR3: CASSFEGGYEQYF
DNA: TGTGCCAGCAGTTTTGAGGGAGGGTACGAGCAGTACTTC

D: .
V: TRBV25-1
J: TRBJ1-4
size: once
CDR3: CASTRINEKLFF
DNA: TGTGCCAGCACCAGGATAAATGAAAAACTGTTTTTT

D: .
V: TRBV27
J: TRBJ2-6
size: .
CDR3: CASSIGLRSSGANVLTF
DNA: TGTGCCAGCAGTATTGGACTGCGAAGCTCTGGGGCCAACGTCCTGACTTTC

D: TRBD1
V: TRBV27
J: TRBJ1-6
size: .
CDR3: CASSPRPPWTGSSSPLHF
DNA: TGTGCCAGCAGTCCGCGACCCCCATGGACAGGGTCGAGTTCACCCCTCCACTTT

D: .
V: TRBV5-6
J: TRBJ2-7
size: .
CDR3: CASSLVTGRSEQYF
DNA: TGTGCCAGCAGCTTGGTGACAGGCCGCTCCGAGCAGTACTTC

D: TRBD2
V: TRBV6-5
J: TRBJ2-7
size: once
CDR3: CATRRVAGMREQYF
DNA: TGTGCCACCCGGCGGGTAGCGGGAATGAGGGAGCAGTACTTC

D: .
V: TRBV19
J: TRBJ2-7
size: .
CDR3: CASSPGIYEQYF
DNA: TGTGCCAGCTCCCCCGGGATCTACGAGCAGTACTTC

D: .
V: TRBV27
J: TRBJ1-2
size: few
CDR3: CASSLWQGNYGYTF
DNA: TGTGCCAGCAGTTTATGGCAGGGAAACTATGGCTACACCTTC

D: .
V: TRBV10-1
J: TRBJ1-2
size: .
CDR3: CASRSGWPLRAHYGYTF
DNA: TGCGCCAGCAGATCGGGATGGCCTCTTCGGGCTCACTATGGCTACACCTTC

D: TRBD1
V: TRBV2
J: TRBJ1-6
size: .
CDR3: CASTPGTVNSPLHF
DNA: TGTGCCAGCACCCCGGGGACAGTAAATTCACCCCTCCACTTT

D: .
V: TRBV5-6
J: TRBJ2-1
size: once
CDR3: CASSLLLYNEQFF
DNA: TGTGCCAGCAGCTTACTCTTGTACAATGAGCAGTTCTTC

D: TRBD1
V: TRBV7-2
J: TRBJ1-2
size: .
CDR3: CASSLGTGTGGLLNYGYTF
DNA: TGTGCCAGCAGCTTAGGAACCGGGACAGGGGGCCTTCTTAACTATGGCTACACCTTC

D: .
V: TRBV6-6
J: TRBJ1-1
size: few
CDR3: CASKVRGGYNTEAFF
DNA: TGTGCCAGCAAAGTACGGGGGGGCTATAACACTGAAGCTTTCTTT

D: .
V: TRBV5-1
J: TRBJ2-2
size: .
CDR3: CASSIANPNTGELFF
DNA: TGCGCCAGCAGCATAGCTAATCCGAACACCGGGGAGCTGTTTTTT

D: .
V: TRBV2
J: TRBJ1-1
size: once
CDR3: CASYGLGAGDTEAFF
DNA: TGTGCCAGCTACGGGTTGGGGGCCGGGGACACTGAAGCTTTCTTT

D: TRBD1
V: TRBV27
J: TRBJ1-1
size: .
CDR3: CASSFQGAVLNTEAFF
DNA: TGTGCCAGCAGTTTTCAGGGGGCGGTTTTGAACACTGAAGCTTTCTTT

D: .
V: TRBV30
J: TRBJ1-2
size: .
CDR3: CAWVKQDTYGYTF
DNA: TGTGCCTGGGTAAAACAGGACACCTATGGCTACACCTTC

D: .
V: TRBV4-1
J: TRBJ1-4
size: .
CDR3: CASSNAGGGMQEKLFF
DNA: TGCGCCAGCAGCAACGCCGGGGGGGGGATGCAGGAAAAACTGTTTTTT

D: TRBD2
V: TRBV15
J: TRBJ2-5
size: .
CDR3: CATSRGTSGGRETQYF
DNA: TGTGCCACCAGCAGAGGGACTAGCGGGGGTAGAGAGACCCAGTACTTC

D: TRBD2
V: TRBV5-1
J: TRBJ2-7
size: .
CDR3: CASSRDYYEQYF
DNA: TGCGCCAGCAGCCGGGACTACTACGAGCAGTACTTC

D: TRBD1
V: TRBV5-1
J: TRBJ1-2
size: .
CDR3: CASSPTGTGINYGYTF
DNA: TGCGCCAGCAGCCCGACCGGGACAGGGATTAACTATGGCTACACCTTC

D: TRBD1
V: TRBV5-1
J: TRBJ2-6
size: once
CDR3: CASSFRGLESGANVLTF
DNA: TGCGCCAGCAGCTTTAGGGGGCTAGAATCTGGGGCCAACGTCCTGACTTTC